These 27 T cell receptor beta chains share one sample of origin, sequenced in a study of cytomegalovirus exposure and HLA in healthy donors. The PCR had 60 Vbeta and 13 Jbeta primers. Libraries were prepared by immunoSEQ multiplex PCR; TCRdb keeps only in-frame clonotypes and omits some of them. The table has about 94,000 clones, 79% seen once. Sequenced: PBMCs. Receptors originate from a woman between 40 and 50 years old in good health and CMV-seronegative.

The V and J genes are TRBV5-1 and TRBJ1-1, with D possibly matching TRBD1 (5 bases). Looked up from germline, CDR1 is SGHRS and CDR2 is YFSETQ. V lost 4 bases, J lost 7 bases, and 20 bases lay in between. CDR3 length: 15 residues. The DNA for the CDR3 is TGCGCCAGCAGCCCCCGTAGGTGGGGCACCCGTGAAGCTTTCTTT. This sequence encodes CASSPRRWGTREAFF.

The gene calls are TRBV10-3 and TRBJ1-1, with 7 bases aligning to TRBD1. Losses at the gene ends were 0 bases for V and 4 bases for J; bases not matched to a gene: 2. The V gene's germline CDR1 is ENHRY and CDR2 SYGVKD. The CDR3 extends over 14 amino acids. CDR3 in amino acids: CAISESRGTTEAFF. CDR3 coding DNA: TGTGCCATCAGTGAGTCCAGGGGGACCACTGAAGCTTTCTTT.

This clone has a handful of counts. V usage is TRBV4-2 and J usage is TRBJ2-2, with 7 bases aligning to TRBD1. The CDR3 spans 16 residues. Germline lookup yields CDR1 LGHNA and CDR2 YNFKEQ. V trimming: 0 bases; J trimming: 8 bases; junction bases outside the gene matches: 9. The CDR3, as DNA: TGTGCCAGCAGCCAAGATCCAGGGGGAGAACGGGGGGAGCTGTTTTTT. It translates to CASSQDPGGERGELFF.

The chain combines TRBV19 with TRBJ1-3; 10 bases fit TRBD1. Germline assignment: CDR1 LNHDA and CDR2 SQIVND (reference sequence). V was pared by 4 bases and J by 2 bases, with 8 bases of the junction left unmatched. The CDR3 is 17 residues long. This CDR3 reads CASSTTRQGAAGNTIYF. In nucleotides, the CDR3 is TGTGCCAGTAGTACCACCCGACAGGGGGCCGCTGGAAACACCATATATTTT.

V and J are TRBV19 and TRBJ1-6; a weak D match, TRBD1 (5 bases). From germline, CDR1 is LNHDA and CDR2 SQIVND (reference sequence). The CDR3 runs 15 residues. Trimming pared 9 bases from V and 7 bases from J, leaving 19 bases between. DNA for the CDR3: TGTGCCAGCACTAGCGTACAGGTTAAAAATTCACCCCTCCACTTT. It translates to CASTSVQVKNSPLHF.

This clone was detected a few times. The V gene is TRBV5-1, the J gene TRBJ1-4; D perhaps matches TRBD1 (6 bases). Germline V gene data show CDR1 as SGHRS and CDR2 as YFSETQ. V lost 6 bases to trimming and J lost 8 bases, with 14 bases between them. The CDR3 runs 13 residues. For the CDR3, the DNA is TGCGCCAGCACTCAGGGGCCGCAGGAAAAACTGTTTTTT. It is translated as CASTQGPQEKLFF.

The chain employs TRBV18 and TRBJ2-3; the D gene is possibly TRBD1 (6 bases). The germline CDR1 and CDR2 sequences are KGHSH and LQKENI. The V and J ends lost 5 bases and 2 bases respectively, with 8 bases between them. This CDR3 is 13 amino acids long. CDR3 protein: CASSGGNTDTQYF. Here the CDR3 DNA reads TGTGCCAGCTCAGGGGGCAACACAGATACGCAGTATTTT.

The J gene is TRBJ1-3, the V gene TRBV4-2; 7 bases map to TRBD1. The CDR3 consists of 15 residues. V was pared by 1 base and J by 4 bases, with 4 bases of the junction left unmatched. Germline assignment: CDR1 LGHNA and CDR2 YNFKEQ. DNA for the CDR3: TGTGCCAGCAGCCAAGTATTGGACAGGGGAAACACCATATATTTT. Translated, it gives CASSQVLDRGNTIYF.

This chain joins TRBV10-3 and TRBJ1-2, with 7 bases matching TRBD1. This CDR3 is 15 amino acids long. Germline values: CDR1 ENHRY, CDR2 SYGVKD. V was clipped by 5 bases and J by 1 base; unmatched bases: 7. CDR3 in amino acids: CAISRQGEGNYGYTF. Written as DNA, the CDR3 is TGTGCCATCAGTCGACAGGGAGAGGGTAACTATGGCTACACCTTC.

The CDR3 bases are TGTGCCAGCAGTATTCGAGGATCGGCAGATACGCAGTATTTT. Translating it yields CASSIRGSADTQYF. The chain joins TRBV6-5 to TRBJ2-3; no clear D. The germline V gene has CDR1 MNHEY and CDR2 SVGAGI. Trimming took 5 bases from V and 4 from J, leaving 13 bases between them. The CDR3 contains 14 residues.

This clone has only one observation. The chain recombines TRBV19 with TRBJ2-7; 7 nucleotides align to TRBD1. After removal of 4 bases from V and 3 bases from J, the junction contained 6 bases not matched to a gene. CDR3 length equals 14 residues. Germline V gene data show CDR1 as LNHDA and CDR2 as SQIVND (reference sequence). In DNA form, the CDR3 reads TGTGCCAGTAGTACGGGACAGTCCAGCTACGAGCAGTACTTC. This codes for CASSTGQSSYEQYF.

The rearrangement links TRBV14 to TRBJ2-5, with D uncertain. The CDR3 is 14 amino acids. Per germline, CDR1 SGHDN and CDR2 FVKESK. The germline V and J ends were trimmed by 1 base and 9 bases, with 15 bases remaining between them. This CDR3 reads CASSQASAVQSQYF. As DNA, the CDR3 is TGTGCCAGCAGCCAAGCCTCTGCAGTTCAGTCCCAGTACTTC. Full variable domain (outside the CDR3, taken from reference TRBV14 and TRBJ2-5): EAGVTQFPSHSVIEKGQTVTLRCDPISGHDNLYWYRRVMGKEIKFLLHFVKESKQDESGMPNNRFLAERTGGTYSTLKVQPAELEDSGVYFCASSQASAVQSQYFGPGTRLLVL.

V is TRBV18 and J is TRBJ1-1; D perhaps matches TRBD1 (6 bases). Germline CDR1 is KGHSH and CDR2 is LQKENI. This CDR3 comprises 13 residues. Between the trimmed V and J ends, which lost 5 bases and 11 bases, there was a span of 18 bases. The CDR3 spells CASSSWREGDAFF. CDR3 sequence (DNA): TGTGCCAGCTCAAGTTGGAGAGAGGGGGACGCTTTCTTT.

The rearrangement joins TRBV11-2 to TRBJ2-7; the match to TRBD1 covers 7 bases. The germline V gene has CDR1 SGHAT and CDR2 FQNNGV. The CDR3 runs to 16 residues. Unmatched junction bases numbered 15, after V lost 5 bases and J lost 5 bases. CDR3 coding DNA: TGTGCCAGCAGCCAGGGTCGGGGACAGCGCTTCAACGAGCAGTACTTC. It encodes CASSQGRGQRFNEQYF.

The chain carries TRBV11-1 and TRBJ2-1; 8 bases line up with TRBD2. Losses at the gene ends were 5 bases for V and 3 bases for J; bases not matched to a gene: 6. The length of the CDR3 is 15 residues. The V gene's germline CDR1 is SGHAT and CDR2 FQDESV (reference sequence). The CDR3 loop reads CASSTSGGNYNEQFF. Here the CDR3 DNA reads TGTGCCAGCAGCACGAGCGGGGGCAACTACAATGAGCAGTTCTTC.

This clone was counted a single time. V is TRBV7-2 and J is TRBJ1-4; no clear D gene. CDR3 length: 16 amino acids. Germline assignment: CDR1 SGHTA and CDR2 FQGNSA. Trimming stripped 5 bases from V and 5 bases from J, with 18 bases between. The DNA of the CDR3 is TGTGCCAGCAGCGCACTCCCCCGAACCCCAAATGAAAAACTGTTTTTT. Protein sequence: CASSALPRTPNEKLFF.

The chain employs TRBV19 and TRBJ1-2; 7 nucleotides agree with TRBD1. The CDR3 covers 14 residues. Germline lookup yields CDR1 LNHDA and CDR2 SQIVND (reference sequence). Trimming removed 3 bases from V and 4 bases from J; junction bases left unmatched: 5. The CDR3 protein is CASSIPGGGYGYTF. The CDR3 DNA reads TGTGCCAGTAGTATCCCAGGGGGAGGCTATGGCTACACCTTC.

The J gene is TRBJ2-1, the V gene TRBV7-2, with 11 bases identical to TRBD2. V dropped 5 bases and J dropped 15; count of bases not matched to a gene: 6. CDR1 is SGHTA, CDR2 FQGNSA, per germline. The CDR3 sequence is 12 residues long. The CDR3 region has the DNA TGTGCCAGCAGCGAGAGACTAGCGGGGACGTTCTTC. This codes for CASSERLAGTFF.

This chain connects TRBV7-2 to TRBJ1-1; 9 bases are a match to TRBD1. The CDR3 is made up of 14 amino acids. The V and J ends lost 0 bases and 8 bases, in that order; junction bases with no gene match: 4. Germline values: CDR1 SGHTA, CDR2 FQGNSA. The CDR3 region is CASSLAGGQGEAFF. The CDR3 DNA reads TGTGCCAGCAGCTTAGCGGGGGGACAGGGCGAAGCTTTCTTT.

The chain combines TRBV30 with TRBJ2-7; D might be TRBD1 (5 bases). V lost 0 bases to trimming and J lost 0 bases, with 9 bases between them. The germline V gene encodes CDR1 GTSNPN and CDR2 SVGIG (reference sequence). There are 14 residues in the CDR3. CDR3 loop: CAWSVQVLSYEQYF. DNA of the CDR3: TGTGCCTGGAGTGTACAGGTACTCTCCTACGAGCAGTACTTC.

The chain recombines TRBV18 with TRBJ1-1; 8 bases are shared with TRBD1. With V trimmed by 3 bases and J by 6 bases, 6 bases remained unmatched. CDR3 size: 14 residues. Germline CDR1 KGHSH, CDR2 LQKENI. The CDR3 region has the DNA TGTGCCAGCTCACCTTCGACAGGGGCTGCTGAAGCTTTCTTT. Protein: CASSPSTGAAEAFF.

The rearrangement uses TRBV7-2 and TRBJ2-1; a weak D match, TRBD2 (5 bases). V lost 5 bases, J lost 0 bases, and 20 bases lay in between. This CDR3 spans 18 amino acids. The germline gives CDR1 SGHTA, CDR2 FQGNSA. CDR3 sequence (DNA): TGTGCCAGCAGCCAAAATTCTCCTAGCTGGAGCTCCTACAATGAGCAGTTCTTC. It yields the protein CASSQNSPSWSSYNEQFF.

The chain carries TRBV18 and TRBJ2-1; TRBD2 agrees at 9 bases. CDR3 size: 17 residues. Germline CDR1 is KGHSH and CDR2 is LQKENI. Trimming cost V 1 base and J 0 bases; bases outside gene matches: 4. CDR3 protein: CASSPLAGVSSYNEQFF. The CDR3 nucleotides are TGTGCCAGCTCACCACTAGCGGGGGTGAGCTCCTACAATGAGCAGTTCTTC. The full variable domain, with the rest looked up from reference TRBV18 and TRBJ2-1, is NAGVMQNPRHLVRRRGQEARLRCSPMKGHSHVYWYRQLPEEGLKFMVYLQKENIIDESGMPKERFSAEFPKEGPSILRIQQVVRGDSAAYFCASSPLAGVSSYNEQFFGPGTRLTVL.

This clone appeared a few times. The chain is built from TRBV2 and TRBJ1-4, with 7 bases lining up with TRBD1. In germline, CDR1 is SNHLY, CDR2 FYNNEI. The ends lost 6 bases at V and 7 bases at J; junction bases unmatched: 11. The CDR3 runs to 15 residues. CDR3 in amino acids: CASSVRGTVSEKLFF. In DNA, the CDR3 is TGTGCCAGCAGCGTGAGGGGGACAGTTAGTGAAAAACTGTTTTTT.

This chain connects TRBV7-9 to TRBJ1-4, with 8 bases lining up with TRBD1. The ends lost 2 bases at V and 0 bases at J; junction bases unmatched: 8. This CDR3 comprises 18 residues. Germline-derived CDR1 and CDR2 are SEHNR and FQNEAQ (reference sequence). The CDR3 coding sequence is TGTGCCAGCAGCTTACCGCGGTACAGGGGGGCAACTAATGAAAAACTGTTTTTT. It yields the protein CASSLPRYRGATNEKLFF.

The chain carries TRBV11-2 and TRBJ2-2; 9 nucleotides match TRBD1. The CDR3 extends over 16 amino acids. Germline CDR1 SGHAT, CDR2 FQNNGV. The J segment lost 3 bases and the V segment lost 5 bases, leaving 7 bases of the junction unmatched. The CDR3 sequence: CASSPGTGRYTGELFF. CDR3 sequence (DNA): TGTGCCAGCAGCCCTGGGACAGGGAGATACACCGGGGAGCTGTTTTTT.

Details on this clone: An end of the junction does not agree with germline; a read error may underlie this. This chain uses TRBV6-5 with TRBJ1-5; maybe TRBD1 (6 bases). Germline-derived CDR1 and CDR2 are MNHEY and SVGAGI. This CDR3 is built from 15 residues. CDR3 coding DNA: TGTGCCAGCAGCAGGAACAGGGATACCAATCAGCCCCAGAATTTT. Amino acids: CASSRNRDTNQPQNF.